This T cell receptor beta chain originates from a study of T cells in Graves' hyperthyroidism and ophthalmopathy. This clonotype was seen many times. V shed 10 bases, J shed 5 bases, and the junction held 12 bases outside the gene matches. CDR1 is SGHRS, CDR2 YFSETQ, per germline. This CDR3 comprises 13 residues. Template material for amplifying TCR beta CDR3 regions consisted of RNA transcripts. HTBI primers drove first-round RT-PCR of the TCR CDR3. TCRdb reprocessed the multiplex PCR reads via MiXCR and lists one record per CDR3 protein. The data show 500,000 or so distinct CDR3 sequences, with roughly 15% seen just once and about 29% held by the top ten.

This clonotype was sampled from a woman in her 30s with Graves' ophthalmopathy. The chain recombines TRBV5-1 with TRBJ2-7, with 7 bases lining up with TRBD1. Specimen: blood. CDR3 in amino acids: CAPTTGHVNEQYF. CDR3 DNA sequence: TGCGCCCCAACGACAGGGCACGTCAACGAGCAGTACTTC.